This passage covers 25 T cell receptor beta chains from one sample sequenced in a study of blood T cell repertoires in COVID-19. Sequencing used immunoSEQ multiplex PCR; TCRdb keeps in-frame clones, though not all of them. The sample has 390,000 or so clones, over 75% seen once. The sample consisted of peripheral blood. Source of these receptors: a woman aged 25 to 39 with COVID-19, enrolled during active disease.

The chain couples TRBV6-5 to TRBJ2-7, with D maybe TRBD2 (5 bases). The V end was cut by 2 bases, the J end by 3 bases, with 8 bases between. The CDR3 length is 13 residues. Germline loops: CDR1 MNHEY, CDR2 SVGAGI. CDR3 bases: TGTGCCAGCAGTTACGCGGGCAACTACGAGCAGTACTTC. This encodes CASSYAGNYEQYF.

The chain combines TRBV4-3 with TRBJ2-4; D might be TRBD2 (6 bases). The CDR3 runs to 14 residues. Trimming removed 0 bases at V and 9 bases at J, with 12 bases between. From germline, CDR1 is LGHNA and CDR2 YSLEER. CDR3 nucleotides: TGCGCCAGCAGCCAAGATTTCCGGGGGAGCATTCAGTACTTC. Translation gives CASSQDFRGSIQYF.

The CDR3 sequence is CASSTNRGENGYTF. The CDR3 region has the DNA TGTGCCAGCAGCACCAACAGGGGGGAGAATGGCTACACCTTC. The J gene is TRBJ1-2, the V gene TRBV6-4; 8 bases align to TRBD1. The CDR3 is 14 residues long. In germline, CDR1 is MRHNA, CDR2 SNTAGT. V shed 6 bases, J shed 6 bases, and the junction held 9 bases outside the gene matches.

This clone was counted a single time. CDR3 amino acids: CASSMVVASGGGDTQYF. The CDR3 DNA is TGTGCCAGTAGTATGGTTGTGGCTAGCGGAGGAGGGGATACGCAGTATTTT. V gene TRBV19 combines with J gene TRBJ2-3; 7 bases are shared with TRBD2. The CDR3 extends over 17 amino acids. Unmatched junction bases numbered 15, after V lost 3 bases and J lost 6 bases. CDR1 and CDR2 (germline): LNHDA, SQIVND (reference sequence).

The V gene is TRBV18, the J gene TRBJ2-3; 7 bases agree with TRBD1. The CDR3 totals 14 residues. Germline loops: CDR1 KGHSH, CDR2 LQKENI. With 4 bases clipped from V and 3 bases from J, the junction kept 4 bases outside the gene matches. Here the CDR3 reads CASSRGQSTDTQYF. The CDR3 nucleotides are TGTGCCAGCTCACGGGGACAGTCTACAGATACGCAGTATTTT.

The chain joins TRBV4-1 to TRBJ2-7, with 9 bases matching TRBD1. The CDR3 has 15 residues. V dropped 2 bases and J dropped 2; count of bases not matched to a gene: 4. Germline-derived CDR1 and CDR2 are MGHRA and YSYEKL. In DNA form, the CDR3 reads TGCGCCAGCAGCCAAAACAGGGGGCCCACCTACGAGCAGTACTTC. Its translation: CASSQNRGPTYEQYF.

As DNA, the CDR3 is TGTGCCTGGAGAGGACAGGGGAGGTCACCCCTCCACTTT. Protein product: CAWRGQGRSPLHF. V gene TRBV30 combines with J gene TRBJ1-6; 9 nucleotides agree with TRBD1. The CDR3 runs to 13 residues. Looked up from germline, CDR1 is GTSNPN and CDR2 is SVGIG (reference sequence). The J segment lost 10 bases and the V segment lost 3 bases, leaving 4 bases of the junction unmatched.

V gene TRBV7-3 combines with J gene TRBJ2-5; tentative D call: TRBD1 (7 bases). This CDR3 is built from 13 residues. CDR1 SGHTA and CDR2 FQGTGA come from the germline V gene. The V end was cut by 2 bases, the J end by 7 bases, with 11 bases between. The CDR3 loop is CASSLSQGGTQYF. Here the CDR3 DNA reads TGTGCCAGCAGCTTATCCCAGGGGGGGACCCAGTACTTC.

The chain carries TRBV19 and TRBJ1-5, with D perhaps TRBD1 (6 bases). The V end lost 5 bases, the J end lost 8 bases, and 13 bases lay between the germline ends. CDR1 is LNHDA, CDR2 SQIVND, per germline (reference sequence). The CDR3 covers 13 residues. CDR3 residues: CASSRIGGEPQHF. CDR3 nucleotides: TGTGCCAGTAGTCGTATAGGGGGAGAGCCCCAGCATTTT.

The J gene is TRBJ2-7, the V gene TRBV19; 8 bases fit TRBD2. Germline CDR1 is LNHDA and CDR2 is SQIVND (reference sequence). J lost 3 bases, V lost 3 bases, and 4 bases had no gene match. This CDR3 has 14 residues. The CDR3 DNA reads TGTGCCAGTAGTATTCGGGCGGGGGGCTACGAGCAGTACTTC. It encodes CASSIRAGGYEQYF.

This sequence joins TRBV15 and TRBJ2-5; D perhaps matches TRBD2 (6 bases). V was cut by 11 bases and J by 3 bases, with 16 bases left in between. The CDR3 runs to 13 residues. Germline CDR1 reads LNHNV; CDR2 reads YYDKDF (reference sequence). This chain's CDR3 is CASRQTRKETQYF. In DNA, the CDR3 is TGTGCCTCTAGACAGACTAGAAAAGAGACCCAGTACTTC.

This clone has a handful of counts. The genes are TRBV28 and TRBJ2-7, with TRBD2 matching 7 bases. Germline V gene data show CDR1 as MDHEN and CDR2 as SYDVKM. This CDR3 has 15 residues. With V trimmed by 6 bases and J by 3 bases, 11 bases remained unmatched. The CDR3 loop reads CASSPPSGTVYEQYF. The CDR3 bases are TGTGCCAGCAGCCCACCCAGCGGGACGGTCTACGAGCAGTACTTC.

The V gene is TRBV18, the J gene TRBJ1-5, with a tentative D call TRBD1 (6 bases). V lost 3 bases, J lost 4 bases, and 10 bases lay in between. The CDR3 is 14 residues long. The germline V gene encodes CDR1 KGHSH and CDR2 LQKENI. Written as DNA, the CDR3 is TGTGCCAGCTCACCGACAGGTTTGAATCAGCCCCAGCATTTT. Translation: CASSPTGLNQPQHF.

V gene TRBV4-3 combines with J gene TRBJ2-1; D uncertain. Trimming shortened V by 0 bases and J by 9 bases, and 12 bases separated the two germline ends. The CDR3 consists of 14 residues. Per germline, CDR1 LGHNA and CDR2 YSLEER. The DNA for the CDR3 is TGCGCCAGCAGCCAAGAGCGGAGCAGTGGTGAGCAGTTCTTC. This codes for CASSQERSSGEQFF.

The rearrangement joins TRBV21-1 to TRBJ1-5; the table gives TRBD1 as D, unverified against the DNA. TRBV21-1 is deemed a pseudogene. CDR3 size: 16 residues. CDR3 protein: CASSKASTGENQPQHF. The DNA of the CDR3 is TGTGCCAGCAGCAAAGCGTCGACAGGGGAAAATCAGCCCCAGCATTTT.

The V call is TRBV4-2, the J call TRBJ1-1, with D unclear. This CDR3 region has 14 residues. V was cut by 0 bases and J by 1 base, with 6 bases left in between. Germline lookup yields CDR1 LGHNA and CDR2 YNFKEQ. CDR3 sequence: CASSQEAENTEAFF. Here the CDR3 DNA reads TGTGCCAGCAGCCAAGAGGCGGAGAACACTGAAGCTTTCTTT.

This rearrangement joins TRBV7-8 to TRBJ1-2; TRBD1 might be the D (6 bases). The germline V gene encodes CDR1 SGHVS and CDR2 FQNEAQ. The CDR3 totals 16 residues. V dropped 2 bases and J dropped 6 bases, with 19 bases sitting between them. The CDR3 DNA reads as TGTGCCAGCAGCTTATGGCGGGGGCGTGAATTGAATGGCTACACCTTC. Protein product: CASSLWRGRELNGYTF.

This chain joins TRBV6-2 or TRBV6-3 and TRBJ2-1; D is possibly TRBD2 (6 bases). The CDR3 loop spans 16 amino acids. In germline, CDR1 is MNHEY, CDR2 SVGEGT. Trimming removed 2 bases at V and 2 bases at J, with 13 bases between. Written as DNA, the CDR3 is TGTGCCAGCAGTTACGGGCCGGGACTGACCTACAATGAGCAGTTCTTC. It translates to CASSYGPGLTYNEQFF.

V gene TRBV6-5 combines with J gene TRBJ2-3, with 12 bases matching TRBD2. Germline loops: CDR1 MNHEY, CDR2 SVGAGI. The CDR3 loop spans 16 amino acids. The J segment lost 6 bases and the V segment lost 4 bases, leaving 8 bases of the junction unmatched. CDR3 amino acids: CASSSASGGARDTQYF. The DNA of the CDR3 is TGTGCCAGCAGTTCCGCTAGCGGGGGGGCCCGCGATACGCAGTATTTT.

The chain employs TRBV3-1 (or the pseudogene TRBV3-2) and TRBJ1-3, with 8 bases matching TRBD1. Germline trimming cut 1 base from V and 6 bases from J; bases unmatched to any gene: 5. Germline V gives CDR1 LGHDT, CDR2 YNNKEL (reference sequence). The length of the CDR3 is 15 residues. CDR3 bases: TGTGCCAGCAGCCAAGGGGGACAGGCACTAAACACCATATATTTT. Protein sequence: CASSQGGQALNTIYF.

The chain is built from TRBV19 and TRBJ2-3; 8 positions agree with TRBD1. Per germline, CDR1 LNHDA and CDR2 SQIVND (reference sequence). There are 15 residues in the CDR3. With V trimmed by 6 bases and J by 2 bases, 7 bases remained unmatched. This chain's CDR3 is CASSERTGFTDTQYF. The CDR3 DNA sequence: TGTGCCAGTAGCGAGCGGACAGGGTTCACAGATACGCAGTATTTT.

Comments on this clone: Other nucleotide sequences from this sample produce the same CDR3. This sequence joins TRBV5-1 and TRBJ2-7, with D unresolved. The germline V gene encodes CDR1 SGHRS and CDR2 YFSETQ. The length of the CDR3 is 14 residues. Trimming shortened V by 4 bases and J by 0 bases, and 11 bases separated the two germline ends. The CDR3 is CASSRGTGSYEQYF. The DNA for the CDR3 is TGCGCCAGCAGCCGAGGAACCGGCTCCTACGAGCAGTACTTC.

The chain links TRBV4-2 to TRBJ1-6; TRBD1 agrees at 10 bases. The CDR3 sequence is 17 residues long. Germline CDR1 and CDR2: LGHNA and YNFKEQ. V lost 3 bases, J lost 8 bases, and 10 bases stayed unmatched. The CDR3 DNA sequence: TGTGCCAGCAGCCATGGTGGGACAGGGGCTCTAGATTCACCCCTCCACTTT. This translates into CASSHGGTGALDSPLHF.

The J gene is TRBJ1-5, the V gene TRBV28; 9 bases are a match to TRBD1. There are 16 residues in the CDR3. The V gene's germline CDR1 is MDHEN and CDR2 SYDVKM. J gave up 2 bases and V 6 bases, and 8 bases lay outside the gene matches. The CDR3: CASRPYRGRRNQPQHF. In DNA, the CDR3 is TGTGCCAGCAGACCGTACAGGGGGCGACGCAATCAGCCCCAGCATTTT.

The chain couples TRBV19 to TRBJ2-3; tentatively, D is TRBD2 (6 bases). Trimming removed 4 bases at V and 0 bases at J, with 11 bases between. The CDR3 totals 15 residues. Germline V lookup: CDR1 LNHDA, CDR2 SQIVND (reference sequence). For the CDR3, the DNA is TGTGCCAGTAGTACAAGGGACTCCAGCACAGATACGCAGTATTTT. It is translated as CASSTRDSSTDTQYF.